Listed below are T cell receptor beta chains from one sample, sequenced in a study of identical twins. TCRdb independently ran MiXCR on the 5' RACE reads; one entry per CDR3 protein. The sample lists about 490,000 distinct CDR3 sequences, nearly 15% occurring once. This sample was shared with a second study, whose subject was yellow fever vaccine responses in identical twins.

Sequencing was performed on CD4+ T cells sorted from blood. These receptors all come from a woman between 18 and 29 years old in good health. Each CDR3 is given with its conserved first and last residue. A D gene is named only where the DNA matches it firmly. Clone size is shown for a subset of rows, as once, few, many or a class of expanded clone.

v_gene: TRBV5-1
abundance: few
j_gene: TRBJ2-7
d_gene: NA
CDR3aa: CASSLGQTSSYEQYF

v_gene: TRBV12-1
abundance: few
j_gene: TRBJ1-2
d_gene: NA
CDR3aa: CASSFEGQGLSGYTF

v_gene: TRBV29-1
abundance: few
j_gene: TRBJ2-1
d_gene: TRBD2
CDR3aa: CSAHPGLAGGGQFF

v_gene: TRBV11-2
abundance: many
j_gene: TRBJ2-1
d_gene: TRBD2
CDR3aa: CASSLEGLAGRKNEQFF

v_gene: TRBV12-3/TRBV12-4
abundance: few
j_gene: TRBJ2-4
d_gene: NA
CDR3aa: CASILRFSERAKNIQYF

v_gene: TRBV28
abundance: few
j_gene: TRBJ2-3
d_gene: NA
CDR3aa: CASTSTLTQYF

v_gene: TRBV25-1
abundance: NA
j_gene: TRBJ2-1
d_gene: TRBD1
CDR3aa: CASSEKSRDSYNEQFF

v_gene: TRBV12-3/TRBV12-4
abundance: many
j_gene: TRBJ2-5
d_gene: NA
CDR3aa: CASSSPSRWTQYF

v_gene: TRBV10-3
abundance: few
j_gene: TRBJ2-1
d_gene: NA
CDR3aa: CAISDVSSYNEQFF

v_gene: TRBV2
abundance: NA
j_gene: TRBJ2-7
d_gene: TRBD2
CDR3aa: CASSKELAAPYEQYF

v_gene: TRBV5-1
abundance: few
j_gene: TRBJ2-7
d_gene: NA
CDR3aa: CASSFVQGSGEQYF

v_gene: TRBV5-1
abundance: NA
j_gene: TRBJ2-7
d_gene: TRBD2
CDR3aa: CASSLGTSGSGYEQYF

v_gene: TRBV20-1
abundance: few
j_gene: TRBJ2-3
d_gene: TRBD1
CDR3aa: CSAATGADTQYF

v_gene: TRBV12-3/TRBV12-4
abundance: NA
j_gene: TRBJ1-2
d_gene: NA
CDR3aa: CASSSGPAYGYTF

v_gene: TRBV7-3
abundance: once
j_gene: TRBJ2-4
d_gene: NA
CDR3aa: CASRFPPLGLSYF

v_gene: TRBV6-1
abundance: few
j_gene: TRBJ1-5
d_gene: NA
CDR3aa: CASSPPQDNQPQHF

v_gene: TRBV5-1
abundance: NA
j_gene: TRBJ2-5
d_gene: NA
CDR3aa: CASSLVAPDQETQYF

v_gene: TRBV20-1
abundance: few
j_gene: TRBJ1-5
d_gene: NA
CDR3aa: CSARPSSGFNQPQHF

v_gene: TRBV11-1
abundance: many
j_gene: TRBJ2-1
d_gene: NA
CDR3aa: CASSPPTTSDRRGSYNEQFF

v_gene: TRBV7-4
abundance: few
j_gene: TRBJ2-7
d_gene: NA
CDR3aa: CASSFINEQYF

v_gene: TRBV2
abundance: few
j_gene: TRBJ2-1
d_gene: TRBD1
CDR3aa: CATQGQGSYNEQFF

v_gene: TRBV27
abundance: NA
j_gene: TRBJ2-5
d_gene: NA
CDR3aa: CASSLMGAGPETQYF

v_gene: TRBV10-3
abundance: many
j_gene: TRBJ2-1
d_gene: NA
CDR3aa: CAINDRNNEQFF

v_gene: TRBV10-3
abundance: NA
j_gene: TRBJ2-7
d_gene: NA
CDR3aa: CAIRPPTESYEQYF

v_gene: TRBV6-4
abundance: NA
j_gene: TRBJ1-1
d_gene: NA
CDR3aa: CASSEGGGTEAFF

v_gene: TRBV12-3/TRBV12-4
abundance: few
j_gene: TRBJ2-3
d_gene: NA
CDR3aa: CASSLGHKSPTDTQYF

v_gene: TRBV2
abundance: NA
j_gene: TRBJ1-1
d_gene: NA
CDR3aa: CASSEEVTTEAFF

v_gene: TRBV6-5
abundance: few
j_gene: TRBJ2-2
d_gene: NA
CDR3aa: CASSYGSWSGELFF

v_gene: TRBV10-3
abundance: few
j_gene: TRBJ2-1
d_gene: TRBD2
CDR3aa: CAISESSGRPRLGNEQFF

v_gene: TRBV6-1
abundance: NA
j_gene: TRBJ2-1
d_gene: NA
CDR3aa: CASSSRKPPSYNEQFF

v_gene: TRBV24-1
abundance: many
j_gene: TRBJ2-1
d_gene: TRBD1
CDR3aa: CATSDRGPGKQFF

v_gene: TRBV4-1
abundance: NA
j_gene: TRBJ1-2
d_gene: NA
CDR3aa: CASSQGGLYGYTF

v_gene: TRBV29-1
abundance: few
j_gene: TRBJ2-5
d_gene: NA
CDR3aa: CSVAPRLRETQYF

v_gene: TRBV20-1
abundance: few
j_gene: TRBJ1-1
d_gene: NA
CDR3aa: CSARAGGTEAFF

v_gene: TRBV28
abundance: NA
j_gene: TRBJ2-7
d_gene: TRBD1
CDR3aa: CASSRSTGVYEQYF

v_gene: TRBV24-1
abundance: few
j_gene: TRBJ2-5
d_gene: NA
CDR3aa: CATSRPGQETQYF

v_gene: TRBV5-1
abundance: NA
j_gene: TRBJ2-7
d_gene: NA
CDR3aa: CASSPDPRSYEQYF

v_gene: TRBV5-1
abundance: few
j_gene: TRBJ2-1
d_gene: TRBD2
CDR3aa: CASSLPSGSLYNEQFF

v_gene: TRBV3-1
abundance: NA
j_gene: TRBJ2-3
d_gene: NA
CDR3aa: CASSQGLEGNTQYF

v_gene: TRBV5-6
abundance: NA
j_gene: TRBJ2-1
d_gene: NA
CDR3aa: CASSSDLGNEQFF

v_gene: TRBV3-1
abundance: few
j_gene: TRBJ2-7
d_gene: NA
CDR3aa: CASSPGQPSYEQYF